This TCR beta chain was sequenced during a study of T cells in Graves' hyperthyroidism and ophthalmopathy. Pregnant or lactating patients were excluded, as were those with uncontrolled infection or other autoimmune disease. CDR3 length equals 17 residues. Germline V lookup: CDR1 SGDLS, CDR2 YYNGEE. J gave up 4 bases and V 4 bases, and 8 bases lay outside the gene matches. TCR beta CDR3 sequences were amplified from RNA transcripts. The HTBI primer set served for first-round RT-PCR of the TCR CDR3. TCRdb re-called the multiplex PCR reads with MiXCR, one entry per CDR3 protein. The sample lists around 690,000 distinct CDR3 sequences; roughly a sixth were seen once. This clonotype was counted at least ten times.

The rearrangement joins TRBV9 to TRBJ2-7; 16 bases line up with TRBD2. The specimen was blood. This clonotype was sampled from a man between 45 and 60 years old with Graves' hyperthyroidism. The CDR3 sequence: CASSPGTSGRASYEQYF. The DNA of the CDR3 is TGTGCCAGCAGCCCAGGGACTAGCGGGAGGGCCAGTTACGAGCAGTACTTC. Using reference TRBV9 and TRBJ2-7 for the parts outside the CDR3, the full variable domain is DSGVTQTPKHLITATGQRVTLRCSPRSGDLSVYWYQQSLDQGLQFLIQYYNGEERAKGNILERFSAQQFPDLHSELNLSSLELGDSALYFCASSPGTSGRASYEQYFGPGTRLTVT.